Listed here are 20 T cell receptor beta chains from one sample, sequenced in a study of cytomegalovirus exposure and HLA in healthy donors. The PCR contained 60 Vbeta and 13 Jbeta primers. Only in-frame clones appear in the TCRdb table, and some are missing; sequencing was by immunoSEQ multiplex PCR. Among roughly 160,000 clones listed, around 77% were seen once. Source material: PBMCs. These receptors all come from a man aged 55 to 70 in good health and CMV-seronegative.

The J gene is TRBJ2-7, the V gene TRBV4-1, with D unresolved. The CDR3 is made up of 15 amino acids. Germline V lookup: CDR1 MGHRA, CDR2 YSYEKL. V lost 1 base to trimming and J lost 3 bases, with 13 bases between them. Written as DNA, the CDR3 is TGCGCCAGCAGCCAAGGGTTGGTTGCCAGCTACGAGCAGTACTTC. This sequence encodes CASSQGLVASYEQYF.

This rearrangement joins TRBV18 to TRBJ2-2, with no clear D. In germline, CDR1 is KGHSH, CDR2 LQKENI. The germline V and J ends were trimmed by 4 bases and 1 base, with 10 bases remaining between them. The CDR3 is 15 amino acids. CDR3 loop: CASSRARQNTGELFF. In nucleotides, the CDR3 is TGTGCCAGCTCACGTGCCAGGCAGAACACCGGGGAGCTGTTTTTT.

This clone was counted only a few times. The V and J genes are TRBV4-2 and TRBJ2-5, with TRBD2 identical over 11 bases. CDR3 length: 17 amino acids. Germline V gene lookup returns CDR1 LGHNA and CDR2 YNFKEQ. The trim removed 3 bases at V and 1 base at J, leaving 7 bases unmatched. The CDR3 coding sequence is TGTGCCAGCAGCCAGGGCGATAGCGGGGGGGGCCAAGAGACCCAGTACTTC. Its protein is CASSQGDSGGGQETQYF.

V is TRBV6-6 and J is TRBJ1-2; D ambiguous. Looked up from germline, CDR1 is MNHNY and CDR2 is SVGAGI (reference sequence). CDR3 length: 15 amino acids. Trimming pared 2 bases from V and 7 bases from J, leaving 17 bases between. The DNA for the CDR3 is TGTGCCAGCAGTTACGTGGAACGTGCCGACTCTGGCTACACCTTC. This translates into CASSYVERADSGYTF.

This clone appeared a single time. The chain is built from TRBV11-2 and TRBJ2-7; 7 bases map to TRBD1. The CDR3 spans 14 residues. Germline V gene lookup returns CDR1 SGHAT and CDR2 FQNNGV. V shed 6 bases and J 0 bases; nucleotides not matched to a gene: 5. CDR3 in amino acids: CASRQGHSSYEQYF. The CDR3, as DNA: TGTGCCAGCAGACAGGGGCACAGCTCCTACGAGCAGTACTTC.

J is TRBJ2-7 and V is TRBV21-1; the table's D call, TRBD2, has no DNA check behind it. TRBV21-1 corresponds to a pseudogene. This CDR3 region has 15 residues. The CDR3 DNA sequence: TGTGCCAGCAGCCCGGGACTAGCGGCCTCCTACGAGCAGTACTTC. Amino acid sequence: CASSPGLAASYEQYF.

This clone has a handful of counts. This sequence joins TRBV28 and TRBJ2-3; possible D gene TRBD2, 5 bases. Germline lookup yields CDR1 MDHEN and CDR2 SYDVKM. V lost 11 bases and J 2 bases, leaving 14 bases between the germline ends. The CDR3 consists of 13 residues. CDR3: CAEGSSATDTQYF. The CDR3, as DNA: TGTGCCGAGGGAAGTAGCGCCACAGATACGCAGTATTTT.

CDR3: CASNEPGAGYGYTF. The CDR3 DNA sequence: TGTGCCAGTAATGAACCAGGGGCTGGCTATGGCTACACCTTC. The chain recombines TRBV19 with TRBJ1-2; D may be TRBD1 (6 bases). V lost 7 bases to trimming and J lost 4 bases, with 16 bases between them. Germline V lookup: CDR1 LNHDA, CDR2 SQIVND (reference sequence). The CDR3 loop spans 14 amino acids. Using reference TRBV19 and TRBJ1-2 for the parts outside the CDR3, the full variable domain is DGGITQSPKYLFRKEGQNVTLSCEQNLNHDAMYWYRQDPGQGLRLIYYSQIVNDFQKGDIAEGYSVSREKKESFPLTVTSAQKNPTAFYLCASNEPGAGYGYTFGSGTRLTVV.

CDR3 sequence reads: CASSRQGAGETQYF. The CDR3 bases are TGTGCCAGCAGCCGACAGGGGGCGGGAGAGACCCAGTACTTC. The chain joins TRBV5-4 to TRBJ2-5, with 10 nucleotides matching TRBD1. Trimming at V came to 4 bases and at J to 4 bases, leaving 4 bases not matched to a gene. Germline V lookup: CDR1 SGHNT, CDR2 YYREEE (reference sequence). CDR3 length: 14 amino acids.

As DNA, the CDR3 is TGCGCCAGCAGCCGCTACCCAGGGGATTACTCGAACACCGGGGAGCTGTTTTTT. Translation gives CASSRYPGDYSNTGELFF. V usage is TRBV4-3 and J usage is TRBJ2-2; a possible D gene is TRBD1 (6 bases). V was pared by 4 bases and J by 0 bases, with 18 bases between. Germline V gives CDR1 LGHNA, CDR2 YSLEER. The CDR3 covers 18 residues.

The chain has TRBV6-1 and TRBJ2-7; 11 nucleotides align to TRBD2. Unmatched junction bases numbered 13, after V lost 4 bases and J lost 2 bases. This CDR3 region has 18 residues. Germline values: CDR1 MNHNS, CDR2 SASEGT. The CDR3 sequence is CASSGGILAGGLTYEQYF. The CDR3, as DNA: TGTGCCAGCAGTGGAGGGATCTTAGCGGGAGGGCTTACCTACGAGCAGTACTTC.

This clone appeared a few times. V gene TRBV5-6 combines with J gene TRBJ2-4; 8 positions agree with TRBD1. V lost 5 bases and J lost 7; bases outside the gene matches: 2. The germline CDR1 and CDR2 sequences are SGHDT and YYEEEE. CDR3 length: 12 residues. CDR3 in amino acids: CASRRQGNIQYF. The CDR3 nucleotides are TGTGCCAGCAGGCGACAGGGGAACATTCAGTACTTC.

The CDR3 loop reads CASSLWGQGYGELFF. The CDR3 nucleotides are TGTGCCAGCAGTCTCTGGGGACAGGGGTACGGGGAGCTGTTTTTT. This sequence joins TRBV6-5 and TRBJ2-2, with 10 bases identical to TRBD1. CDR3 length equals 15 residues. J lost 7 bases, V lost 5 bases, and 7 bases had no gene match. Germline assignment: CDR1 MNHEY and CDR2 SVGAGI.

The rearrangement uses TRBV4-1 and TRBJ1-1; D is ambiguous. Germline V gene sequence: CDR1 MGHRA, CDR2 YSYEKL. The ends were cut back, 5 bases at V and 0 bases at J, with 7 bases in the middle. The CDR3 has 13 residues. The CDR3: CASSSLLNTEAFF. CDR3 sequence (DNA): TGCGCCAGCAGCTCCCTCCTGAACACTGAAGCTTTCTTT.

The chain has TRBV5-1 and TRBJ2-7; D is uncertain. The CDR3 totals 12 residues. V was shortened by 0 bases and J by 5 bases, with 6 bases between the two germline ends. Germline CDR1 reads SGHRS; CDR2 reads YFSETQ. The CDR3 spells CASSLVFDEQYF. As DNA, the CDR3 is TGCGCCAGCAGCTTGGTTTTCGACGAGCAGTACTTC. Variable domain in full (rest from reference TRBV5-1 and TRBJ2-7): KAGVTQTPRYLIKTRGQQVTLSCSPISGHRSVSWYQQTPGQGLQFLFEYFSETQRNKGNFPGRFSGRQFSNSRSEMNVSTLELGDSALYLCASSLVFDEQYFGPGTRLTVT.

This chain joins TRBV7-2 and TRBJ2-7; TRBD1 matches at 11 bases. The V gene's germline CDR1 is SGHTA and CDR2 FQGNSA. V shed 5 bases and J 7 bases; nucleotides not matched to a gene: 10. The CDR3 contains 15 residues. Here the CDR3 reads CASSQRTGGREEQYF. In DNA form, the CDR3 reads TGTGCCAGCAGCCAACGGACAGGGGGCAGGGAGGAGCAGTACTTC.

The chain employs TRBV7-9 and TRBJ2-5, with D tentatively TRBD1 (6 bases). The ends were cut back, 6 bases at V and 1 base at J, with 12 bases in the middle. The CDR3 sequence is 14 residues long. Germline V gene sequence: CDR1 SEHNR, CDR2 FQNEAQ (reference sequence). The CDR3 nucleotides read TGTGCCAGCAGGCTAGGGGGAAGCCAAGAGACCCAGTACTTC. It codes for CASRLGGSQETQYF.

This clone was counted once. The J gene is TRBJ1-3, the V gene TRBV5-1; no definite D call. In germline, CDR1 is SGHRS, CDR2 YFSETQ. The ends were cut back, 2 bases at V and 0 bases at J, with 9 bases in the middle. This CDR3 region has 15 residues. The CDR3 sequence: CASSFNPSSGNTIYF. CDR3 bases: TGCGCCAGCAGCTTCAATCCCAGCTCTGGAAACACCATATATTTT.

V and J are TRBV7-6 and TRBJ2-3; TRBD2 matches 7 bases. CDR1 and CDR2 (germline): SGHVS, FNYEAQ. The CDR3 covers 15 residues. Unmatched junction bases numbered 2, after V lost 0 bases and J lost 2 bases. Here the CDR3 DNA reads TGTGCCAGCAGCTTAGCGGGAGGGATCACAGATACGCAGTATTTT. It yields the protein CASSLAGGITDTQYF.

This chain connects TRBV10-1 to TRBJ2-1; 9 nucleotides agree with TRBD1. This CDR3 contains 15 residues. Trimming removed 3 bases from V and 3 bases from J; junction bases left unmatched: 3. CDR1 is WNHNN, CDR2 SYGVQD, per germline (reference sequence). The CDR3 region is CASSDPGQGYNEQFF. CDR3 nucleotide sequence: TGCGCCAGCAGTGACCCGGGACAGGGCTACAATGAGCAGTTCTTC.